A selection of T cell receptor beta chains follows, all from one sample in a study of OX40 agonist ivuxolimab in advanced cancers. The data were produced by immunoSEQ multiplex PCR, yet TCRdb's version contains in-frame clones alone and is incomplete. The sample has roughly 41,000 clones, 82% seen once. The sequenced sample was CD4+ or CD8+ T cells sorted from blood, obtained in a trial of the OX40 agonist ivuxolimab. The receptors were sampled from an adult with an advanced solid tumor such as melanoma, head and neck, liver or kidney cancer. Each CDR3 is given with its conserved first and last residue. D genes are given only for firm matches. Not every row has a clone size; where given, it reads once, few, many or a size class.

j_call,clone_size,d_call,cdr3_length,v_call,cdr3_aa,cdr3_nt
TRBJ1-5,-,TRBD1,18,TRBV23-1,CASSQNGRGTGDSRPQHF,TGCGCCAGCAGTCAAAACGGTCGCGGGACAGGGGACAGCAGGCCCCAGCATTTT
TRBJ2-7,few,TRBD1,13,TRBV6-1,CASKYRGSYEQYF,TGTGCCAGCAAGTACAGGGGGAGTTACGAGCAGTACTTC
TRBJ2-7,-,-,12,TRBV2,CASRVGQYEQYF,TGTGCCAGCAGGGTAGGACAGTACGAGCAGTACTTC
TRBJ1-2,-,TRBD1,14,TRBV6-5,CASRRRDRGYGYTF,TGTGCCAGCAGGAGAAGGGACAGGGGCTATGGCTACACCTTC
TRBJ2-1,-,-,13,TRBV6-4,CASSDGGHNEQFF,TGTGCCAGCAGTGACGGGGGACACAATGAGCAGTTCTTC
TRBJ2-7,-,TRBD1,11,TRBV20-1,CSAKTGGVQYF,TGCAGTGCTAAAACAGGGGGCGTGCAGTACTTC
TRBJ1-3,-,-,13,TRBV19,CASSLQGFGTIYF,TGTGCCAGTAGTTTACAGGGTTTCGGCACCATATATTTT
TRBJ2-3,-,-,16,TRBV12-5,CASGLARERWTDTQYF,TGTGCTAGTGGTTTGGCCAGGGAAAGGTGGACAGATACGCAGTATTTT
TRBJ2-4,few,TRBD2,11,TRBV7-9,CASSPSGGLFF,TGTGCCAGCAGCCCCAGCGGGGGGCTATTCTTC
TRBJ1-2,-,-,13,TRBV11-2,CASSPLSYYGYTF,TGTGCCAGCAGCCCCCTATCCTACTATGGCTACACCTTC
TRBJ2-3,-,TRBD2,14,TRBV19,CASKTRGGTDTQYF,TGTGCCAGTAAGACGCGGGGGGGGACAGATACGCAGTATTTT
TRBJ2-1,few,TRBD1,15,TRBV7-3,CASSQTRTGYNEQFF,TGTGCCAGCAGCCAAACCCGGACAGGGTACAATGAGCAGTTCTTC
TRBJ1-5,-,-,13,TRBV19,CASSLQRNQPQHF,TGTGCCAGTAGTCTACAGAGGAATCAGCCCCAGCATTTT
TRBJ2-1,-,TRBD1,14,TRBV10-3,CAISEWGQVNEQFF,TGTGCCATCAGTGAGTGGGGACAGGTCAACGAGCAGTTCTTC
TRBJ1-5,few,-,13,TRBV18,CASSPSEGQPQHF,TGTGCCAGCTCACCATCTGAGGGTCAGCCCCAGCATTTT
TRBJ2-1,-,TRBD2,16,TRBV9,CASSASPGGSYNEQFF,TGTGCCAGCAGCGCCAGCCCGGGGGGGTCCTACAATGAGCAGTTCTTC
TRBJ2-1,-,-,11,TRBV7-6,CASSFINEQFF,TGTGCCAGCAGCTTTATCAATGAGCAGTTCTTC
TRBJ2-7,-,TRBD1,15,TRBV10-3,CAISEVTGLAYEQYF,TGTGCCATCAGTGAGGTGACAGGGTTAGCCTACGAGCAGTACTTC
TRBJ1-6,few,-,16,TRBV4-3,CASSQDLGGRNSPLHF,TGCGCCAGCAGCCAAGATCTTGGGGGGAGAAATTCACCCCTCCACTTT
TRBJ2-7,-,TRBD2,14,TRBV4-3,CASSQQVAGHEQYF,TGCGCCAGCAGCCAGCAGGTAGCGGGGCACGAGCAGTACTTC
TRBJ1-3,-,TRBD1,16,TRBV6-5,CASSYGGTGSGNTIYF,TGTGCCAGCAGTTACGGGGGGACAGGGTCTGGAAACACCATATATTTT
TRBJ2-7,few,-,15,TRBV9,CASSVAQGFFYEQYF,TGTGCCAGCAGCGTAGCACAGGGTTTTTTTTACGAGCAGTACTTC
TRBJ1-5,-,-,15,TRBV7-9,CASSPPGDRNQPQHF,TGTGCCAGCAGCCCGCCGGGGGATCGCAATCAGCCCCAGCATTTT
TRBJ1-5,-,-,14,TRBV19,CASIDRYSNQPQHF,TGTGCCAGTATCGACAGATATAGCAATCAGCCCCAGCATTTT
TRBJ1-2,-,TRBD1,14,TRBV18,CASSGDRSNYGYTF,TGTGCCAGCTCAGGGGACAGGAGTAACTATGGCTACACCTTC
TRBJ1-5,few,TRBD1,14,TRBV19,CASRPGQGGQPQHF,TGTGCCAGTCGGCCGGGGCAGGGGGGTCAGCCCCAGCATTTT
TRBJ1-5,few,TRBD1,15,TRBV2,CASRDRVGGNQPQHF,TGTGCCAGCAGGGACAGGGTAGGTGGCAATCAGCCCCAGCATTTT
TRBJ1-1,few,TRBD1,14,TRBV18,CASSRQGFNTEAFF,TGTGCCAGCTCAAGACAGGGGTTTAACACTGAAGCTTTCTTT
TRBJ1-6,-,-,15,TRBV5-4,CASSSQGSYNSPLHF,TGTGCCAGCAGCTCACAGGGTTCCTATAATTCACCCCTCCACTTT
TRBJ1-1,-,-,15,TRBV7-9,CASSLVRQVNTEAFF,TGTGCCAGCAGCTTAGTAAGGCAGGTCAACACTGAAGCTTTCTTT
TRBJ1-2,-,TRBD1,15,TRBV5-1,CASSLDTDRAGGYTF,TGCGCCAGCAGCTTGGATACGGACAGGGCGGGTGGCTACACCTTC
TRBJ1-2,-,-,13,TRBV18,CASSPPGAYGYTF,TGTGCCAGCTCACCACCGGGGGCCTATGGCTACACCTTC
TRBJ1-4,-,-,15,TRBV5-1,CASGFGSSTNEKLFF,TGCGCCAGCGGATTCGGGAGCTCAACTAATGAAAAACTGTTTTTT
TRBJ1-6,-,TRBD1,14,TRBV7-3,CASSLTGRNSPLHF,TGTGCCAGCAGCTTGACAGGGCGGAATTCACCCCTCCACTTT
TRBJ1-2,once,-,13,TRBV5-1,CASSGPAQNGYTF,TGCGCCAGCAGCGGGCCGGCCCAGAATGGCTACACCTTC
TRBJ2-1,-,-,12,TRBV11-3,CASSLSYNEQFF,TGTGCCAGCAGCCTTTCCTACAATGAGCAGTTCTTC
TRBJ2-1,-,TRBD2,15,TRBV10-3,CAITSLAGGNNEQFF,TGTGCCATCACTAGCCTAGCGGGGGGGAACAATGAGCAGTTCTTC
TRBJ2-5,-,TRBD2,18,TRBV18,CASSLIRGLAGGEETQYF,TGTGCCAGCTCACTCATCCGGGGACTAGCGGGGGGAGAAGAGACCCAGTACTTC
TRBJ1-1,-,-,12,TRBV5-6,CASSSQNTEAFF,TGTGCCAGCAGCTCTCAGAACACTGAAGCTTTCTTT
TRBJ2-5,-,TRBD1,16,TRBV5-5,CASSFGGQGPQETQYF,TGTGCCAGCAGCTTTGGGGGACAGGGCCCGCAAGAGACCCAGTACTTC
TRBJ1-1,-,-,16,TRBV30,CAWSVSVGRLNTEAFF,TGTGCCTGGAGTGTTTCAGTGGGCAGACTGAACACTGAAGCTTTCTTT
TRBJ1-2,-,-,15,TRBV7-9,CASSSSGRTGRGYTF,TGTGCCAGCAGCTCTTCGGGCAGGACTGGACGTGGCTACACCTTC
TRBJ2-5,-,-,14,TRBV19,CASSITASQETQYF,TGTGCCAGTAGTATAACGGCCAGTCAAGAGACCCAGTACTTC
TRBJ2-3,once,TRBD2,15,TRBV7-9,CASSSTSGYTDTQYF,TGTGCCAGCAGCTCGACTAGCGGGTACACAGATACGCAGTATTTT
TRBJ1-3,-,-,14,TRBV6-6,CASSDVISGNTIYF,TGTGCCAGCAGTGACGTAATCTCTGGAAACACCATATATTTT
TRBJ1-1,-,-,14,TRBV12-5,CASGLGGAGAEAFF,TGTGCTAGTGGTTTGGGAGGGGCGGGCGCTGAAGCTTTCTTT